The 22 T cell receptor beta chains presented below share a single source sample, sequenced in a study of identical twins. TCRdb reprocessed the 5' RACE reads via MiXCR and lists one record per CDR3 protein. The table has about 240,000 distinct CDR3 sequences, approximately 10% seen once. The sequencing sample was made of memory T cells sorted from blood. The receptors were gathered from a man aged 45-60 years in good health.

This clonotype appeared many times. Here the CDR3 DNA reads TGTGCCAGCAGCAAACCGGGAGAAGATACGCAGTATTTT. Residues: CASSKPGEDTQYF. V usage is TRBV7-9 and J usage is TRBJ2-3; TRBD2 might be the D (6 bases). CDR1 is SEHNR, CDR2 FQNEAQ, per germline (reference sequence). The germline V and J ends were trimmed by 5 bases and 5 bases, with 11 bases remaining between them. This CDR3 comprises 13 residues.

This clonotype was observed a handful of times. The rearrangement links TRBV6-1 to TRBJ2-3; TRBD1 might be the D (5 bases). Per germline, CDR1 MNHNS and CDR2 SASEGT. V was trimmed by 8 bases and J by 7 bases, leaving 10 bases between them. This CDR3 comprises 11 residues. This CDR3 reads CASGQGNTQYF. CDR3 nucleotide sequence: TGTGCCAGCGGTCAGGGTAATACGCAGTATTTT.

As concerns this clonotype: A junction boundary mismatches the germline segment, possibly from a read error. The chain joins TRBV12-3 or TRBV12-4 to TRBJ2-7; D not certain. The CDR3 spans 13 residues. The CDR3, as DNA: TGTGCCAGCAGTTTCGGCCAGACCTACGCGCAGTACTTC. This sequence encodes CASSFGQTYAQYF.

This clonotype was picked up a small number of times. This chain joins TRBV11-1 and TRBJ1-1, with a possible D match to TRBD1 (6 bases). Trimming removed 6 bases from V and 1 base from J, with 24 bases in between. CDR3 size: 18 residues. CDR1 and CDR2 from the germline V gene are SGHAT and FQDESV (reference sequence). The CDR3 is CASSNKAGLGHPNTEAFF. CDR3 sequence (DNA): TGTGCCAGCAGTAATAAAGCCGGTTTGGGACATCCGAACACTGAAGCTTTCTTT.

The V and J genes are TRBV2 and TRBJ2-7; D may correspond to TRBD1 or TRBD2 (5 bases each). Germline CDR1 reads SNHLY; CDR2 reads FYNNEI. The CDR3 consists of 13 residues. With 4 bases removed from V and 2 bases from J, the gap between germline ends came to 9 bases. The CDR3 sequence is CASSAGTPYEQYF. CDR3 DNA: TGTGCCAGCAGTGCCGGGACCCCCTACGAGCAGTACTTC.

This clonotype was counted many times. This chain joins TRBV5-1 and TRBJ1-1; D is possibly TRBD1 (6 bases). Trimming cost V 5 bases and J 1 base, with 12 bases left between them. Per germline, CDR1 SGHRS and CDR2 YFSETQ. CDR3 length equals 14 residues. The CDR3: CASRAGTRNTEAFF. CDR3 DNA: TGCGCCAGCAGAGCCGGGACAAGGAACACTGAAGCTTTCTTT.

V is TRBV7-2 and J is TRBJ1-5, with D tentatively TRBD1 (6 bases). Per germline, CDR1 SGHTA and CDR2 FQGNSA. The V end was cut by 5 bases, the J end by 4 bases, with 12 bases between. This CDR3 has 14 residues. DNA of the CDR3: TGTGCCAGCAGCCTACTACAGGGAAATCAGCCCCAGCATTTT. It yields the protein CASSLLQGNQPQHF.

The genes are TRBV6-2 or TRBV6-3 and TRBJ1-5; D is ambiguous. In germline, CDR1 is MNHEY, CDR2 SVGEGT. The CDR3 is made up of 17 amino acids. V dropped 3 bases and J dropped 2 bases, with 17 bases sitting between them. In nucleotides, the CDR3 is TGTGCCAGCAGTTATTTGGGAGGCGGGGATCGCAATCAGCCCCAGCATTTT. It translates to CASSYLGGGDRNQPQHF.

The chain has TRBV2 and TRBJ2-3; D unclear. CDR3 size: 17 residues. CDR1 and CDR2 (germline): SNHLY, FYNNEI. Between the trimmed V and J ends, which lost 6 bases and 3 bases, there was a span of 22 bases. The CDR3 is CASRIRIPGESTDTQYF. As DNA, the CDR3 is TGTGCCAGCAGGATCCGAATCCCAGGAGAGAGTACAGATACGCAGTATTTT.

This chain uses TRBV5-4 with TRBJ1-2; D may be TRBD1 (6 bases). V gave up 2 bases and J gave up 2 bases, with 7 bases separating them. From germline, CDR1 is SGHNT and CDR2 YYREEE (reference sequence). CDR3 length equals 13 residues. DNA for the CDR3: TGTGCCAGCAGCTTACAGGGAAACTATGGCTACACCTTC. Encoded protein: CASSLQGNYGYTF.

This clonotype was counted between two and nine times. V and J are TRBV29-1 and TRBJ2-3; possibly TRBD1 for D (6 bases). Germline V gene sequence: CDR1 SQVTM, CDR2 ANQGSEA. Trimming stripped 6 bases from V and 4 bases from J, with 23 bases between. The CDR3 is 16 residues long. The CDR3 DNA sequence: TGCAGCGTGACGATGTACCCAGGGGCCCGTGCAGATACGCAGTATTTT. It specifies CSVTMYPGARADTQYF.

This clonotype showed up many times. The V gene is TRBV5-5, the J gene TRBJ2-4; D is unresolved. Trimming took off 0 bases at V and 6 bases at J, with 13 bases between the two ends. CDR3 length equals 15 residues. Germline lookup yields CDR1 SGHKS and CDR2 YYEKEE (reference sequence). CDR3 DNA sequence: TGTGCCAGCAGCTTGGGGGTCCTATTTGGAAACATTCAGTACTTC. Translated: CASSLGVLFGNIQYF.

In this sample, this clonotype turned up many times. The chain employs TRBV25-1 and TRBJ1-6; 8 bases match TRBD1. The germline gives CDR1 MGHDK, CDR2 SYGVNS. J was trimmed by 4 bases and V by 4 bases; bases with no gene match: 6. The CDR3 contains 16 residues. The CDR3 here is CASSGMDRAYNSPLHF. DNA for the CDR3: TGTGCCAGCAGTGGAATGGACAGGGCTTATAATTCACCCCTCCACTTT.

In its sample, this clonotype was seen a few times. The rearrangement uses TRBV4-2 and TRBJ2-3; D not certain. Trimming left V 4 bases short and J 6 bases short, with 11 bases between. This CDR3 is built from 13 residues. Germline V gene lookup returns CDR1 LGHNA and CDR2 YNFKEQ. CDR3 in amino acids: CASSPLLGDTQYF. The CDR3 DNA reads TGTGCCAGCAGCCCGCTACTGGGTGATACGCAGTATTTT.

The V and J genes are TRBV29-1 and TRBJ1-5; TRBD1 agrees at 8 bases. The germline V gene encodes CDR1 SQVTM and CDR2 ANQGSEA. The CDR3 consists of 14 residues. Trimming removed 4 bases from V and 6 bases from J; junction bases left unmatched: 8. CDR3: CSVAGQGGGQPQHF. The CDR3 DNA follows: TGCAGCGTTGCTGGACAGGGTGGCGGTCAGCCCCAGCATTTT.

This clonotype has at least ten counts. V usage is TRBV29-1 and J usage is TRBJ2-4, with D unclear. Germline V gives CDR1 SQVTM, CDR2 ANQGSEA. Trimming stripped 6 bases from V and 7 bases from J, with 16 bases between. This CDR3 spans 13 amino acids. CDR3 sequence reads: CSVWVGSGNIQYF. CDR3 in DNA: TGCAGCGTGTGGGTTGGTAGTGGTAACATTCAGTACTTC.

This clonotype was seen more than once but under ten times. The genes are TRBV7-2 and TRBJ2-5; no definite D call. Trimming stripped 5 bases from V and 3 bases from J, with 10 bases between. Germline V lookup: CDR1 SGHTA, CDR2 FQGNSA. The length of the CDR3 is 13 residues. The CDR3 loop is CASSARVKETQYF. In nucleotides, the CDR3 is TGTGCCAGCAGCGCTCGGGTGAAAGAGACCCAGTACTTC.

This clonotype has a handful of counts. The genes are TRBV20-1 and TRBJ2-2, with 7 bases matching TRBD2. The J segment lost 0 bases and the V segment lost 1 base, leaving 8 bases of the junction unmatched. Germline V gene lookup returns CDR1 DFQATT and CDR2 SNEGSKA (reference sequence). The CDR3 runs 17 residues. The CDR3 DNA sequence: TGCAGTGCTAGAGGGGAGGGACTCATCGCGAACACCGGGGAGCTGTTTTTT. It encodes CSARGEGLIANTGELFF.

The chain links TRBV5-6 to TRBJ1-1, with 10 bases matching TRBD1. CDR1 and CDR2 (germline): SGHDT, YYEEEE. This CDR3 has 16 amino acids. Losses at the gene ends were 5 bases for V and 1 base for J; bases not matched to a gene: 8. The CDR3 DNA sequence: TGTGCCAGCAGACCGGGACAGGGGAGGGGGAACACTGAAGCTTTCTTT. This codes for CASRPGQGRGNTEAFF.

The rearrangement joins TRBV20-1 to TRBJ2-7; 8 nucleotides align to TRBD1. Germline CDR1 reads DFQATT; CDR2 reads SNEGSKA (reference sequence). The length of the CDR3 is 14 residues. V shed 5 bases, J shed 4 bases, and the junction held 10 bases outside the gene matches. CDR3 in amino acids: CSASTGTGLYEQYF. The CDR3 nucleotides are TGCAGTGCTTCCACCGGGACAGGACTTTACGAGCAGTACTTC.

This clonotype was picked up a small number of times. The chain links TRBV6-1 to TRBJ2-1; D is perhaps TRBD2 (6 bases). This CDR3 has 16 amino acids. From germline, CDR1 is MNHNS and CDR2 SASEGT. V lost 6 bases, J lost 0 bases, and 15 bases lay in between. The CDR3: CASREPSVYSYNEQFF. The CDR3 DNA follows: TGTGCCAGCAGGGAACCTAGCGTCTACTCCTACAATGAGCAGTTCTTC.

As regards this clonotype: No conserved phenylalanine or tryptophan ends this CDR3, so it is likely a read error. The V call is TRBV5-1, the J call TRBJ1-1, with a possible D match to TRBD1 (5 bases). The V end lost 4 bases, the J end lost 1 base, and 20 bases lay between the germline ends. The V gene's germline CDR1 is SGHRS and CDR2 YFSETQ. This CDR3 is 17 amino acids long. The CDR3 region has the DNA TGCGCCAGCAGCCCTAGGACAACTCAGGGTCGGAACACTGAAGCTTTCCTT. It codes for CASSPRTTQGRNTEAFL.